Here is one T cell receptor beta chain with its context. The antigen is undetermined. This sample is part of a study of vaccination effects on CD4 cells after COVID-19. Overall study context: Each participant was administered two doses of either the BNT162b2 or the mRNA-1273 vaccine. Regarding the study as a whole: Long after vaccination, the clones induced by infection and by vaccine shrank markedly in size. Only a single clone (1 of 255 vaccine-induced clones in healthy vaccinees) cross-reacted with common cold coronaviruses.

The assay was immunoSEQ multiplex PCR, and TCRdb's table has in-frame clones only and misses some. The table shows 50,000 or so clones, with 75% to 85% occurring only once. Antigen-specific CD4+ T cells were expanded (with viral peptide pools) by the ViraFEST assay ahead of sequencing. Investigators separated out CD4+ T cells once around 11 days of culture had passed. No vaccinee had earlier SARS-CoV-2 infection, and nucleocapsid antibodies were negative. Researchers swapped half the medium for IL-2 medium on both days 3 and 7. Trimming took off 4 bases at V and 0 bases at J, with 12 bases between the two ends. The germline V gene encodes CDR1 MNHEY and CDR2 SVGAGI. This CDR3 has 15 amino acids.

The chain recombines TRBV6-5 with TRBJ1-2, with D unresolved. The receptor comes from a human donor who received a COVID-19 vaccine. Sequenced material: CD4+ T cells from PBMCs cultured with HCoV-OC43 spike peptides, taken before COVID-19 vaccination. Regarding subset: HCoV-OC43 spike overlapping peptide pool stimulation. The CDR3 nucleotides read TGTGCCAGCAGTTTCCGGGCCCGAGCTAACTATGGCTACACCTTC. This codes for CASSFRARANYGYTF.